This TCR beta chain is drawn from a study of shared clonotypes between healthy human individuals. Findings of the study overall: The small donor group covered limited genetic and exposure diversity. Several donors had 5% to 6.5% of their naive CD4 clonotypes in common.

Germline CDR1 and CDR2: SGHTA and FQGNSA. The CDR3 is made up of 14 amino acids. Between the trimmed V and J ends, which lost 0 bases and 3 bases, there was a span of 9 bases. Note on this clone: Its target is not known.

TCRdb's copy holds only in-frame clones and misses some; the assay was immunoSEQ multiplex PCR. The repertoire holds about 2.3 million clones, with 93% as singletons. This TCR came from a man aged 18-30 years in good health. Some clones in this sample may be carry-over from other donors' samples. The sample was naive CD4+ T cells from PBMCs. Subset in this sample: CD45RA+ positively selected. This chain connects TRBV7-2 to TRBJ2-7, with a possible D match to TRBD2 (5 bases). Written as DNA, the CDR3 is TGTGCCAGCAGCTTAGCCGACGGAGGCTACGAGCAGTACTTC. Amino acids: CASSLADGGYEQYF.